These 7 T cell receptor beta chains were sequenced from one sample in a study of T cell responses to AZD1222 COVID-19 vaccine (dated by TCRdb to the early 2020s). Explained via the paper, the time point label denotes: about 28 days (+/-7) after the second vaccine dose. The method was the immunoSEQ multiplex PCR assay. Imported from immuneACCESS, the table was reduced by TCRdb to in-frame sequences with V and J called. These copies leave out some clones; in studies compared against another copy, an unresolved V gene accounts for under half, and the cause of the remainder is not known. The sample table contains 120,000 to 150,000 clones; only one count was recorded for roughly nine tenths of them. Approximately 3.9% of the sample goes to the ten largest clones. The input for sequencing was peripheral blood, taken 28 days after the second AZD1222 dose. These receptors all come from an adult who received the AZD1222 COVID-19 vaccine.

This clone has only one observation. The chain combines TRBV11-3 with TRBJ2-1; no reliable D call. Trimming took 5 bases from V and 6 from J, leaving 14 bases between them. The CDR3 contains 14 residues. From germline, CDR1 is SGHNT and CDR2 YENEEA. Here the CDR3 DNA reads TGTGCCAGCAGCAAAGGGATCCCCCCCAATGAGCAGTTCTTC. Translated: CASSKGIPPNEQFF. Complete variable domain (other parts from reference TRBV11-3 and TRBJ2-1): EAGVVQSPRYKIIEKKQPVAFWCNPISGHNTLYWYLQNLGQGPELLIRYENEEAVDDSQLPKDRFSAERLKGVDSTLKIQPAELGDSAVYLCASSKGIPPNEQFFGPGTRLTVL.

J is TRBJ2-4 and V is TRBV19; D could derive from TRBD1 or TRBD2 (6 bases each). CDR1 LNHDA and CDR2 SQIVND come from the germline V gene (reference sequence). V lost 5 bases to trimming and J lost 8 bases, with 16 bases between them. This CDR3 is 14 amino acids long. CDR3 in DNA: TGTGCCAGTAGTTCAGGAGGGGGGTTCGACATTCAGTACTTC. This encodes CASSSGGGFDIQYF.

The chain combines TRBV10-2 with TRBJ2-3; tentatively, D is TRBD1 (6 bases). Germline V gives CDR1 WSHSY, CDR2 SAAADI. Trimming left V 8 bases short and J 1 base short, with 10 bases between. CDR3 length equals 13 residues. The CDR3 region has the DNA TGCGCCAGCCTTGAGGGGGGCACAGATACGCAGTATTTT. This translates into CASLEGGTDTQYF.

This clone appeared a single time. The J gene is TRBJ2-7, the V gene TRBV3-1 (or the pseudogene TRBV3-2), with D maybe TRBD1 (5 bases). Germline loops: CDR1 LGHDT, CDR2 YNNKEL (reference sequence). Trimming stripped 4 bases from V and 2 bases from J, with 21 bases between. The CDR3 runs 17 residues. CDR3 loop: CASSPYAVRGTTYEQYF. CDR3 nucleotides: TGTGCCAGCAGCCCCTATGCGGTAAGGGGCACCACCTACGAGCAGTACTTC.

The rearrangement links TRBV6-5 to TRBJ2-7; TRBD1 matches 10 bases. The germline gives CDR1 MNHEY, CDR2 SVGAGI. This CDR3 comprises 15 residues. V lost 7 bases to trimming and J lost 6 bases; unmatched junction nucleotides: 12. CDR3 bases: TGTGCCAGCACCACCTGGGACAGGGGTCAGCCCGAGCAGTACTTC. Translation: CASTTWDRGQPEQYF.

The V gene is TRBV4-3, the J gene TRBJ2-1; 9 bases fit TRBD2. Trimming cost V 3 bases and J 7 bases; bases outside gene matches: 13. The CDR3 runs 17 residues. Germline CDR1 LGHNA, CDR2 YSLEER. The CDR3 is CASSQAGTSRFRNEQFF. DNA for the CDR3: TGCGCCAGCAGCCAGGCCGGGACTAGCAGATTTCGTAATGAGCAGTTCTTC.

Here the CDR3 reads CASSELQGKNTEAFF. The CDR3 DNA reads as TGCGCCAGCAGCGAACTACAGGGGAAGAACACTGAAGCTTTCTTT. The chain carries TRBV5-1 and TRBJ1-1, with TRBD1 matching over 7 bases. This CDR3 has 15 amino acids. Losses at the gene ends were 4 bases for V and 1 base for J; bases not matched to a gene: 7. The V gene's germline CDR1 is SGHRS and CDR2 YFSETQ.